Included here is one T cell receptor beta chain sequence, with context. Its target is not known. This sample is part of a study of cytomegalovirus exposure and HLA in healthy donors. Study context: Earlier, some 180 million T cells were analyzed, and some 120 million unique TCR beta sequences were found among them.

Broader study findings: It was reported that TCR beta sequences correctly inferred the HLA-A and HLA-B alleles for most subjects. In an earlier analysis, productive rearrangement rates for most beta V segments clustered near 90% or 30%. Trimming of TCR beta V- and J-genes showed a link, identified in a later analysis, to a missense DCLRE1C variant.

PCR used 60 Vbeta primers and 13 Jbeta primers. TCRdb's copy holds only in-frame clones and misses some; the assay was immunoSEQ multiplex PCR. The sample consists of 85,000 to 130,000 clones, around 9.1% of them appearing once. CDR1 and CDR2 from the germline V gene are LGHNA and YNFKEQ. V was pared by 3 bases and J by 0 bases, with 6 bases of the junction left unmatched. This CDR3 is 17 amino acids long. The receptor was derived from a man between 40 and 49 years old in good health and CMV-seropositive. The genes are TRBV4-2 and TRBJ2-5; 11 bases match TRBD2. Sequenced sample: PBMCs. DNA for the CDR3: TGTGCCAGCAGCCAGAACCCGGGACTAGCGGACCAAGAGACCCAGTACTTC. Translation: CASSQNPGLADQETQYF.